The following is a T cell receptor (beta chain) sequence with its context. This clone is a singleton in its sample. Its antigen specificity is not known. No base qualities exist here, and no much larger clone lies one base off it. TCRbeta CDR3 regions were amplified from genomic DNA using the immunoSEQ Assay, a bias-controlled multiplex PCR. The authors' pipeline ran thus. Within the assay, amplification of reference gene primers was used to estimate how many nucleated cells each sample contained. To quantify the absolute abundance of each unique TCRbeta CDR3 rearrangement, sequence reads were collapsed and filtered. For each sample, productive Simpson clonality was calculated as the square root of Simpson's diversity index over productive rearrangements. Imported from immuneACCESS, the table was reduced by TCRdb to in-frame sequences with V and J called. These copies leave out some clones; in studies compared against another copy, an unresolved V gene accounts for under half, and the cause of the remainder is not known. V and J calls and clone size follow that table, whereas D and trimming were derived from the DNA. The sample table holds approximately 130,000 clones, of which roughly 91% were seen once. In total, the top ten clones hold 1.5% to 1.9% of the sample.

Whole blood was collected in K2EDTA tubes by collaborating institutions according to the institutions' own protocols. For TCRbeta analysis, collaborators shipped samples as frozen whole blood, isolated PBMCs, or DNA extracted from either of those sample types. The data are from a study of blood T cell repertoires in COVID-19 (dated by TCRdb to 2020 to 2021). Background for the entire study: Samples covering the acute and convalescent phases of COVID-19 were provided by collaborators in the United States, Italy and Spain. HLA class I and class II types, where available, came from metadata supplied by the sample provider rather than from assay-based typing. Sample metadata almost always included a de-identified subject ID, COVID-19 status, age in years and sex. The dataset comprised deeply sampled blood TCRbeta repertoires from subjects exposed to, actively infected with, or recovered from COVID-19. The material from the prospective study consisted of cDNA or gDNA derived from T cells, B-cell-depleted T cells, or PBMCs. The repertoires were made available in a free public database intended to serve as a resource for research on the immune response to SARS-CoV-2. Samples came from the ongoing ImmuneRACE study (first 160 participants) plus 1,254 subjects from 6 global collaborators. General findings and caveats noted by the study authors: The amount of clinical and demographic metadata varied by source and participant and was provided uncurated.

V sheds 4 bases and J sheds 9 bases, leaving 22 bases between their ends. CDR1 LNHDA and CDR2 SQIVND are derived from the germline V gene (reference sequence). The CDR3 holds 16 amino acids from the cysteine to the phenylalanine. The kept DNA is CDR3 alone, 48 bases in frame from the first base. Sequencing was carried out using peripheral blood. The sequence links TRBV19 to TRBJ1-3; the D gene is perhaps TRBD1, from 6 matching bases. The receptor comes from a human donor in a cohort sampled during active COVID-19. This receptor carries the CDR3 CASSTTGYATAGTIYF. The nucleotide sequence reads TGTGCCAGTAGTACGACAGGTTACGCCACCGCGGGCACCATATATTTT.